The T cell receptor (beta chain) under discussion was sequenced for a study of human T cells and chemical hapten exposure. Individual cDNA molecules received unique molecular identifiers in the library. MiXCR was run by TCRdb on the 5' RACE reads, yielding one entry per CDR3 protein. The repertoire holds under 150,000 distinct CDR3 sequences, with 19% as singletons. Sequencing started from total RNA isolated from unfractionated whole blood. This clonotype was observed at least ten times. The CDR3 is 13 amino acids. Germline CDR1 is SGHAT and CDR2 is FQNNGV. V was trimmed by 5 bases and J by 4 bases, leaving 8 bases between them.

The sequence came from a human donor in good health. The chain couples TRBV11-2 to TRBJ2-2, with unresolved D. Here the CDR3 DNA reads TGTGCCAGCAGCCACGAACCCACCGGGGAGCTGTTTTTT. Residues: CASSHEPTGELFF.